Below, 32 T cell receptor beta chains from the same sample are listed, as sequenced in a study of molecular identifiers for immune sequencing clone quantification. TCRdb ran MiXCR on the PCR reads and lists one entry per CDR3 protein. The data contain 80,000 to 100,000 distinct CDR3 sequences, roughly 24% of them singletons. Specimen: naive CD8+ T cells from blood, with Jurkat cell RNA spiked in. Indicated subset: FACS-sorted CD8+CD4-CCR7+CD45RA+ naive T cells. Receptors were obtained from a human donor in good health. Some libraries in this study had Jurkat cell RNA spiked in.

The chain recombines TRBV20-1 with TRBJ2-1; 11 positions match TRBD2. J was trimmed by 6 bases and V by 3 bases; bases with no gene match: 4. The CDR3 has 14 residues. Germline V gives CDR1 DFQATT, CDR2 SNEGSKA (reference sequence). In DNA form, the CDR3 reads TGCAGTGCTAGGGCTAGCGGGAGGTTCAATGAGCAGTTCTTC. The encoded protein is CSARASGRFNEQFF.

In this sample, this clonotype turned up a few times. The chain recombines TRBV7-6 with TRBJ2-1, with D perhaps matching TRBD1 or TRBD2 (7 bases each). There are 17 residues in the CDR3. The V end lost 5 bases, the J end lost 5 bases, and 22 bases lay between the germline ends. The germline V gene encodes CDR1 SGHVS and CDR2 FNYEAQ. This CDR3 reads CASSLWEQGGRDNEQFF. CDR3 DNA sequence: TGTGCCAGCAGCCTCTGGGAGCAGGGGGGGCGAGACAATGAGCAGTTCTTC.

This clonotype was seen more than once but under ten times. The gene calls are TRBV7-9 and TRBJ1-2; TRBD1 matches at 9 bases. The germline gives CDR1 SEHNR, CDR2 FQNEAQ (reference sequence). The CDR3 contains 16 residues. V dropped 5 bases and J dropped 3; count of bases not matched to a gene: 10. In nucleotides, the CDR3 is TGTGCCAGCAGCCTACCCCTCCGGGACAGGGACTATGGCTACACCTTC. Amino acid sequence: CASSLPLRDRDYGYTF.

On this clonotype itself: A much larger clone lies one base from this, so it may be a read error. V and J are TRBV7-9 and TRBJ2-7; 8 bases are shared with TRBD1. Germline values: CDR1 SEHNR, CDR2 FQNEAQ (reference sequence). The CDR3 spans 14 residues. The CDR3 here is CASRTGASSYKQYF. The CDR3 nucleotides are TGTGCCAGCAGGACAGGGGCCTCGTCCTACAAGCAGTACTTC.

Many counts were recorded for this clonotype. The J gene is TRBJ2-7, the V gene TRBV2, with TRBD2 identical over 7 bases. Germline V gives CDR1 SNHLY, CDR2 FYNNEI. V shed 7 bases, J shed 0 bases, and the junction held 6 bases outside the gene matches. This CDR3 has 14 residues. The CDR3 nucleotides read TGTGCCAGCACTATAGCGGGTTCCTCCTACGAGCAGTACTTC. This codes for CASTIAGSSYEQYF. The full variable domain, completed using reference TRBV2 and TRBJ2-7, is EPEVTQTPSHQVTQMGQEVILRCVPISNHLYFYWYRQILGQKVEFLVSFYNNEISEKSEIFDDQFSVERPDGSNFTLKIRSTKLEDSAMYFCASTIAGSSYEQYFGPGTRLTVT.

This clonotype came up many times. The chain employs TRBV15 and TRBJ2-3; D call uncertain. The germline gives CDR1 LNHNV, CDR2 YYDKDF (reference sequence). Trimming shortened V by 0 bases and J by 2 bases, and 15 bases separated the two germline ends. CDR3 size: 17 residues. The CDR3 bases are TGTGCCACCAGCAGAGACATGACCCTGACTGCCACAGATACGCAGTATTTT. Its protein is CATSRDMTLTATDTQYF.

This clonotype came up a few times. A read error may be the cause here, since a much bigger clone is one base away. The chain joins TRBV7-9 to TRBJ2-6; D possibly corresponds to TRBD1 (5 bases). Germline-derived CDR1 and CDR2 are SEHNR and FQNEAQ (reference sequence). This CDR3 comprises 13 residues. CDR3 coding DNA: TGTGCCGGGGCACCCGCTGGGGCCAACGTCCTGGCTTTC. The encoded protein is CAGAPAGANVLAF.

The sample holds a few counts of this clonotype. The chain has TRBV20-1 and TRBJ2-3; TRBD2 agrees at 8 bases. Trimming took 6 bases from V and 2 from J; bases not matched to a gene: 10. The CDR3 has 15 amino acids. Germline V lookup: CDR1 DFQATT, CDR2 SNEGSKA (reference sequence). CDR3 DNA: TGCAGTGCCCCACGGCGGGGGGTTAACACAGATACGCAGTATTTT. This encodes CSAPRRGVNTDTQYF.

This clonotype appeared many times. V usage is TRBV7-2 and J usage is TRBJ2-7, with D unclear. Deletions cut 1 base from V and 3 bases from J, with 13 bases between. Per germline, CDR1 SGHTA and CDR2 FQGNSA. The CDR3 spans 15 residues. In DNA form, the CDR3 reads TGTGCCAGCAGCTTAGTCGCGACACCAGACTACGAGCAGTACTTC. Protein sequence: CASSLVATPDYEQYF. Full variable domain (outside the CDR3, taken from reference TRBV7-2 and TRBJ2-7): GAGVSQSPSNKVTEKGKDVELRCDPISGHTALYWYRQSLGQGLEFLIYFQGNSAPDKSGLPSDRFSAERTGGSVSTLTIQRTQQEDSAVYLCASSLVATPDYEQYFGPGTRLTVT.

With regard to this clonotype: This may be a read error: a much more frequent sequence differs by one nucleotide. The chain links TRBV4-3 to TRBJ2-3; D possibly corresponds to TRBD1 (5 bases). This CDR3 has 14 amino acids. Deletions cut 4 bases from V and 8 bases from J, with 16 bases between. The germline CDR1 and CDR2 sequences are LGHNA and YSLEER. In DNA form, the CDR3 reads TGCGCCAGCAGCCTTGACAGTTCCGAAGCTACGCAGTATTTT. Translation gives CASSLDSSEATQYF.

This clonotype has a count of ten or more. The chain carries TRBV24-1 and TRBJ2-2; 7 bases map to TRBD1. The J segment lost 0 bases and the V segment lost 5 bases, leaving 5 bases of the junction unmatched. Germline assignment: CDR1 KGHDR and CDR2 SFDVKD. The CDR3 length is 16 residues. The CDR3 spells CATSGVGTANTGELFF. The CDR3 DNA sequence: TGTGCCACCAGTGGGGTCGGGACAGCGAACACCGGGGAGCTGTTTTTT.

As concerns this clonotype: One end of the junction is discordant with germline, which a read error may explain. The chain uses TRBV3-1 and TRBJ2-2; D may be TRBD2 (5 bases). CDR3 length: 14 amino acids. Germline CDR1 and CDR2: LGHDT and YNNKEL (reference sequence). The CDR3: CASSQVELAGEPFF. The CDR3 nucleotides are TGTGCCAGCAGCCAAGTGGAATTGGCCGGGGAGCCGTTTTTT.

With respect to this clonotype: This may be a read error, as it is one base from a much larger clone. The chain combines TRBV7-2 with TRBJ2-7; D could derive from TRBD1 or TRBD2 (5 bases each). CDR1 is SGHTA and CDR2 is FQGNSA in the germline V gene. Trimming took 4 bases from V and 9 from J, leaving 7 bases between them. The CDR3 contains 10 residues. In DNA form, the CDR3 reads TGTGCCAGCAGCTCCGGGGCGCAGTACTTC. This gives the protein CASSSGAQYF. The variable domain in full, with the rest retrieved from reference TRBV7-2 and TRBJ2-7, is GAGVSQSPSNKVTEKGKDVELRCDPISGHTALYWYRQSLGQGLEFLIYFQGNSAPDKSGLPSDRFSAERTGGSVSTLTIQRTQQEDSAVYLCASSSGAQYFGPGTRLTVT.

This clonotype came up a few times. The J gene is TRBJ2-7, the V gene TRBV10-2; D unresolved. Between the trimmed V and J ends, which lost 3 bases and 0 bases, there was a span of 9 bases. The CDR3 has 14 amino acids. Germline lookup yields CDR1 WSHSY and CDR2 SAAADI. CDR3 region: CASSDSPGSYEQYF. In DNA, the CDR3 is TGCGCCAGCAGTGACAGCCCCGGCTCCTACGAGCAGTACTTC.

The chain links TRBV7-6 to TRBJ1-5, with 9 bases aligning to TRBD1. CDR1 and CDR2 (germline): SGHVS, FNYEAQ. The CDR3 is 17 amino acids. V lost 5 bases and J lost 2; bases outside the gene matches: 10. CDR3 nucleotides: TGTGCCAGCAGCGCACAGGGGGCCGGGGATGGCAATCAGCCCCAGCATTTT. Amino acid sequence: CASSAQGAGDGNQPQHF. Full variable domain (outside the CDR3, taken from reference TRBV7-6 and TRBJ1-5): GAGVSQSPRYKVTKRGQDVALRCDPISGHVSLYWYRQALGQGPEFLTYFNYEAQQDKSGLPNDRFSAERPEGSISTLTIQRTEQRDSAMYRCASSAQGAGDGNQPQHFGDGTRLSIL.

This clonotype has at least ten counts. J is TRBJ2-5 and V is TRBV12-3 or TRBV12-4; TRBD2 matches 14 bases. V was clipped by 4 bases and J by 4 bases; unmatched bases: 5. This CDR3 is 16 amino acids long. The CDR3 protein is CASSSPTSGRAETQYF. CDR3 coding DNA: TGTGCCAGCAGTTCGCCGACTAGCGGGAGGGCAGAGACCCAGTACTTC.

Note on this clonotype: The junction does not match germline at one end; this may be a read error. The rearrangement uses TRBV7-9 and TRBJ2-7, with 8 positions matching TRBD2. The CDR3 has 15 residues. Germline V gene data show CDR1 as SEHNR and CDR2 as FQNEAQ (reference sequence). The DNA for the CDR3 is TGTGCCAGCAGCCCAACTAGCGGCGGGGCCTACGAGCAGAACTTC. Translating gives CASSPTSGGAYEQNF.

Of note for this clonotype: A much larger clone differs by one base, so this may be a read error. The chain combines TRBV19 with TRBJ1-1, with D possibly being TRBD1 (6 bases). CDR1 and CDR2 (germline): LNHDA, SQIVND (reference sequence). This CDR3 spans 13 amino acids. V gave up 3 bases and J gave up 4 bases, with 9 bases separating them. The CDR3 sequence: CASSIIRGTEAFF. Here the CDR3 DNA reads TGTGCCAGTAGTATTATCAGGGGCACTGAAGCTTTCTTT.

This clonotype has a count of ten or more. The chain couples TRBV20-1 to TRBJ2-3, with unresolved D. This CDR3 contains 13 residues. Trimming left V 5 bases short and J 2 bases short, with 11 bases between. The V gene's germline CDR1 is DFQATT and CDR2 SNEGSKA (reference sequence). The CDR3 region has the DNA TGCAGTGCTGCAGGAGCAGTCACAGATACGCAGTATTTT. Translating it yields CSAAGAVTDTQYF.

In its sample, this clonotype was seen many times. The chain recombines TRBV12-3 or TRBV12-4 with TRBJ2-3; no firm D call. The V gene lost 6 bases and the J gene lost 4 bases, with 8 bases spanning the gap. This CDR3 comprises 12 residues. The CDR3 DNA sequence: TGTGCCAGCAGCCTGAGCCCAGATACGCAGTATTTT. Translation: CASSLSPDTQYF.

In the case of this clonotype: A clone one base away is much larger, so this may be a read error. The genes are TRBV2 and TRBJ2-5; D may be TRBD1 or TRBD2 (5 bases each). This CDR3 is built from 14 residues. Per the germline V gene, CDR1 is SNHLY and CDR2 is FYNNEI. CDR3 in DNA: TGTGCCAGCACCGGGACGGATCCCCAAGAGCCCCAGTACTTC. Its translation: CASTGTDPQEPQYF.

This clonotype has only a few counts. J is TRBJ2-1 and V is TRBV19; the D is unclear. CDR3 length: 15 amino acids. In germline, CDR1 is LNHDA, CDR2 SQIVND (reference sequence). V gave up 4 bases and J gave up 0 bases, with 10 bases separating them. CDR3 nucleotides: TGTGCCAGTAGTAATTTGCCCAACTCCTACAATGAGCAGTTCTTC. It codes for CASSNLPNSYNEQFF.

This clonotype was detected ten times or more. The rearrangement links TRBV4-1 to TRBJ2-1; the D gene is possibly TRBD1 (7 bases). Germline lookup yields CDR1 MGHRA and CDR2 YSYEKL. This CDR3 comprises 16 residues. Trimming stripped 7 bases from V and 6 bases from J, with 22 bases between. The CDR3 DNA reads as TGCGCCAGCACCCCGGGGGCGACAGGGTACGTCAATGAGCAGTTCTTC. Translated: CASTPGATGYVNEQFF.

The V call is TRBV11-2, the J call TRBJ2-5; D may be TRBD1 or TRBD2 (5 bases each). V lost 5 bases to trimming and J lost 2 bases, with 21 bases between them. The CDR3 is made up of 17 amino acids. The germline V gene encodes CDR1 SGHAT and CDR2 FQNNGV. In nucleotides, the CDR3 is TGTGCCAGCAGCGAACCGGGACGCAGGACGGGGCAAGAGACCCAGTACTTC. It translates to CASSEPGRRTGQETQYF.

This clonotype was observed a few times. V and J are TRBV2 and TRBJ2-7, with TRBD1 matching over 7 bases. With 5 bases clipped from V and 2 bases from J, the junction kept 9 bases outside the gene matches. This CDR3 has 15 residues. Germline V gives CDR1 SNHLY, CDR2 FYNNEI. This CDR3 is CASSNSGTGAYEQYF. The CDR3, as DNA: TGTGCCAGCAGTAATTCCGGTACAGGGGCCTACGAGCAGTACTTC.

This clonotype was counted at least ten times. CDR3 DNA sequence: TGTGCCAGCAGCCATAACCCAAATACGCAGTATTTT. It specifies CASSHNPNTQYF. This rearrangement joins TRBV7-9 to TRBJ2-3; D call uncertain. Trimming took off 5 bases at V and 7 bases at J, with 10 bases between the two ends. CDR3 length: 12 residues. CDR1 is SEHNR, CDR2 FQNEAQ, per germline (reference sequence).

Only a few counts were recorded for this clonotype. V gene TRBV19 combines with J gene TRBJ2-1, with TRBD2 matching 7 bases. The V gene's germline CDR1 is LNHDA and CDR2 SQIVND (reference sequence). The CDR3 runs to 13 residues. With V trimmed by 7 bases and J by 3 bases, 3 bases remained unmatched. CDR3 protein: CASNQRDYNEQFF. The CDR3 DNA reads as TGTGCCAGTAACCAGCGGGACTACAATGAGCAGTTCTTC.

Comments on this clonotype: Being one base from a much bigger clone, this may be a read error. The chain links TRBV28 to TRBJ2-7, with D possibly matching TRBD2 (6 bases). CDR3 length: 15 residues. Trimming took 6 bases from V and 5 from J, leaving 20 bases between them. Germline values: CDR1 MDHEN, CDR2 SYDVKM. The chain's CDR3 is CASRPQRRRGHEQYF. DNA of the CDR3: TGTGCCAGCAGACCCCAGAGGAGGCGGGGTCACGAGCAGTACTTC.

This clonotype was detected many times. This sequence joins TRBV4-1 and TRBJ2-7; weak D call: TRBD1 (6 bases). CDR1 and CDR2 from the germline V gene are MGHRA and YSYEKL. The CDR3 runs 18 residues. V was trimmed by 1 base and J by 3 bases, leaving 22 bases between them. The CDR3 DNA reads TGCGCCAGCAGCCAAGCTGAATCGGGGCAGGGGAGATTCTACGAGCAGTACTTC. This encodes CASSQAESGQGRFYEQYF.

There are a few counts of this clonotype. The V call is TRBV15, the J call TRBJ2-7, with TRBD1 as a possible D gene (6 bases). V lost 0 bases and J 3 bases, leaving 12 bases between the germline ends. The V gene's germline CDR1 is LNHNV and CDR2 YYDKDF (reference sequence). The CDR3 totals 15 residues. The CDR3 bases are TGTGCCACCAGCAGAGATAGGGGGACCCTCTACGAGCAGTACTTC. The encoded protein is CATSRDRGTLYEQYF.

This clonotype has ten or more counts. This rearrangement joins TRBV29-1 to TRBJ2-2; D might be TRBD1 (5 bases). CDR3 length equals 13 residues. Germline V CDR1 and CDR2: SQVTM, ANQGSEA. Trimming shortened V by 6 bases and J by 0 bases, and 8 bases separated the two germline ends. DNA of the CDR3: TGCAGCGTGAAACAGGCGAACACCGGGGAGCTGTTTTTT. Its protein product is CSVKQANTGELFF.

V gene TRBV14 combines with J gene TRBJ2-6; D is unclear. The CDR3 has 17 residues. V lost 4 bases and J 8 bases, leaving 21 bases between the germline ends. CDR1 and CDR2 from the germline V gene are SGHDN and FVKESK. Written as DNA, the CDR3 is TGTGCCAGCAGCCGGCGCGCAGTTTACTCTGCGCCCAACGTCCTGACTTTC. Its protein product is CASSRRAVYSAPNVLTF.